This T cell receptor (beta chain) originates from a study of T cell repertoires in cytomegalovirus infection. Study-level background: Newly reported HLA-C-restricted and thoroughly characterized HLA-B-restricted CMV epitopes were employed. Public TCR beta signatures marked donors with CMV infection and the matching HLA.

MiXCR, applied by TCRdb to the reads, yields one record per CDR3 protein. The sample has approximately 1,000,000 distinct CDR3 sequences; around 30% are singletons. This clonotype was found many times. What it binds is unknown. Whole-study findings and limits: Pooled public TCR beta family frequency picked out CMV carriers with the relevant HLA. Ex vivo responses were dominated by HLA-C-restricted CMV-specific TCR beta clonotypes.

This CDR3 spans 14 amino acids. CDR1 and CDR2 from the germline V gene are SGHTA and FQGNSA. V lost 2 bases to trimming and J lost 2 bases, with 9 bases between them. The material was cultured CD8+ T cells from PBMCs, obtained from culture after CMV antigen stimulation. The V and J genes are TRBV7-2 and TRBJ1-1; D is uncertain. This clonotype was obtained from a human donor in good health (CMV status not recorded). Some clones in this sample may be carry-over from other donors' samples. As DNA, the CDR3 is TGTGCCAGCAGCTTAAACGGACTCAACACTGAAGCTTTCTTT. Protein sequence: CASSLNGLNTEAFF. The full variable domain, its missing parts supplied by reference TRBV7-2 and TRBJ1-1, is GAGVSQSPSNKVTEKGKDVELRCDPISGHTALYWYRQSLGQGLEFLIYFQGNSAPDKSGLPSDRFSAERTGGSVSTLTIQRTQQEDSAVYLCASSLNGLNTEAFFGQGTRLTVV.